This TCR beta chain was recorded in a study of sequential checkpoint blockade in melanoma. V lost 4 bases to trimming and J lost 2 bases; unmatched junction nucleotides: 0. This CDR3 spans 13 amino acids. Germline V CDR1 and CDR2: SGHVS, FQNEAQ. Treatment given: randomized to nivolumab then ipilimumab (arm A) or the reverse (arm B). Only in-frame clones appear in the TCRdb table, and some are missing; sequencing was by immunoSEQ multiplex PCR. Counted here are 8,400 or so clones, roughly three fifths occurring once; the ten biggest clones make up 45% to 50%. V usage is TRBV7-8 and J usage is TRBJ1-2, with 8 bases aligning to TRBD1. The sample was CD8+ T cells sorted from blood (inferred from file names), taken from a patient given nivolumab and ipilimumab in sequence. The TCR originated in a human patient with melanoma. Some clones in this sample may be carry-over from other donors' samples. Here the CDR3 DNA reads TGTGCCAGCAGCTACAGGGGGAACTATGGCTACACCTTC. Translated: CASSYRGNYGYTF.